This T cell receptor beta chain was observed in a study of identical twins. Study-level points and caveats: Invariant cells of the MAIT and iNKT types might have partly distorted the zero-insertion analyses. Carriage of fewer insertions was seen in abundant cord blood beta clonotypes, whereas memory repertoires showed none.

This clonotype occurred a few times. Its antigen is unidentified. Trimming removed 2 bases at V and 0 bases at J, with 5 bases between. Per the germline V gene, CDR1 is DFQATT and CDR2 is SNEGSKA (reference sequence). The CDR3 sequence is 12 residues long. Template switching added a universal primer binding site, and final cDNA carried unique molecular identifiers. MiXCR, applied by TCRdb to the 5' RACE reads, yields one record per CDR3 protein. The sample carries around 530,000 distinct CDR3 sequences, about 16% recorded once. The sample also formed part of further work on yellow fever vaccine responses in identical twins. This second study notes: Vaccine T cell responses of twins reportedly seemed partly convergent and partly personalized.

This rearrangement joins TRBV20-1 to TRBJ2-7; D unclear. The material sequenced was CD4+ T cells sorted from blood. The sequence was collected from a woman aged 18-29 years in good health. The chain's CDR3 is CSARPDSYEQYF. The CDR3 coding sequence is TGCAGTGCTAGACCAGACTCCTACGAGCAGTACTTC.